This TCR beta chain was sequenced during a study of blood T cell repertoires in COVID-19. CDR1 KGHSH and CDR2 LQKENI come from the germline V gene. With 3 bases clipped from V and 2 bases from J, the junction kept 5 bases outside the gene matches. The CDR3 is made up of 15 amino acids. The assay was immunoSEQ multiplex PCR, and TCRdb's table has in-frame clones only and misses some. The sample includes about 71,000 clones, 75% to 90% of them seen just once. The receptor comes from a human donor in a cohort sampled during active COVID-19. The rearrangement joins TRBV18 to TRBJ2-7; 9 bases fit TRBD1. Sequenced: peripheral blood. The CDR3 region is CASSPIQGAPYEQYF. The CDR3 DNA sequence: TGTGCCAGCTCACCTATACAGGGGGCCCCCTACGAGCAGTACTTC.